The table lists the clone carrying this T cell receptor beta chain with a few counts. No antigen is known for it. Peripheral blood samples of roughly 9.8 milliliters were drawn from each donor. Germline V CDR1 and CDR2: LGHNA, YNFKEQ. There are 14 residues in the CDR3. Trimming removed 0 bases at V and 5 bases at J, with 11 bases between. This record comes from a study of blood T cells in healthy people across ages. Sample-barcoded 5' priming and a J-beta primer mix drove a second PCR of roughly 6 to 12 cycles. All samples gave at least 2.5 million CDR3-containing paired-end reads. Using its own MiXCR run on the 5' RACE reads, TCRdb lists one record per CDR3 protein. The sample has more than 800,000 distinct CDR3 sequences; 35% to 50% are singletons. The study, taken as a whole, reports: Strongly correlated with naive T cell percentage was TCR beta diversity. Per million T cells, the diversity of TCR beta decreased roughly linearly as age advanced.

The sequence was collected from a woman aged 60-75 years in good health. The gene calls are TRBV4-2 and TRBJ2-7; D call uncertain. Specimen: blood. CDR3 DNA sequence: TGTGCCAGCAGCCAAGATCCTGGGGTCAACGAGCAGTACTTC. Encoded protein: CASSQDPGVNEQYF.